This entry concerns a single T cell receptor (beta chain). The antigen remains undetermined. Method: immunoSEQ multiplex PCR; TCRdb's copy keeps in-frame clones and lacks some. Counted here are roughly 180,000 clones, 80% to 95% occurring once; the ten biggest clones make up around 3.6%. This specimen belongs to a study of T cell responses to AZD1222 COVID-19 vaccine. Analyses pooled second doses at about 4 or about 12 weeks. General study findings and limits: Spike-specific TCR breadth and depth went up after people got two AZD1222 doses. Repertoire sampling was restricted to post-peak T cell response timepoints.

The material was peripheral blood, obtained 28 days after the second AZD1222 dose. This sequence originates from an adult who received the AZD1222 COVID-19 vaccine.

The CDR3 loop reads CASGLGSYNSPLHF. CDR3 nucleotide sequence: TGTGCTAGTGGTTTGGGGTCCTATAATTCACCCCTCCACTTT. The chain is built from TRBV12-5 and TRBJ1-6, with D unresolved. Trimming left V 1 base short and J 1 base short, with 2 bases between. The CDR3 consists of 14 residues. Per germline, CDR1 LGHNT and CDR2 FRNRAP.